The clone carrying this T cell receptor beta chain was observed a few times. Its antigen is still unknown. One entry per CDR3 protein, called by TCRdb with MiXCR from the RT-PCR reads. Seen here are about 800,000 distinct CDR3 sequences, 21% observed once, and the top ten hold roughly a tenth. These data are taken from a study of response to subunit inactivated influenza vaccine. CDR3 size: 15 residues. Germline V gene lookup returns CDR1 SEHNR and CDR2 FQNEAQ (reference sequence). Trimming stripped 1 base from V and 3 bases from J, with 12 bases between. General study results and limits: Authors suggested seasonal influenza vaccinations each recruit few new T cells.

This sample comprised PBMCs from blood, obtained roughly 5 days after vaccination. The chain links TRBV7-9 to TRBJ1-2, with D maybe TRBD1 (6 bases). This receptor was obtained from a man aged 50-59 years who received an inactivated influenza vaccine. CDR3 in amino acids: CASSLGLGADYGYTF. The DNA for the CDR3 is TGTGCCAGCAGCTTAGGACTGGGGGCAGACTATGGCTACACCTTC.